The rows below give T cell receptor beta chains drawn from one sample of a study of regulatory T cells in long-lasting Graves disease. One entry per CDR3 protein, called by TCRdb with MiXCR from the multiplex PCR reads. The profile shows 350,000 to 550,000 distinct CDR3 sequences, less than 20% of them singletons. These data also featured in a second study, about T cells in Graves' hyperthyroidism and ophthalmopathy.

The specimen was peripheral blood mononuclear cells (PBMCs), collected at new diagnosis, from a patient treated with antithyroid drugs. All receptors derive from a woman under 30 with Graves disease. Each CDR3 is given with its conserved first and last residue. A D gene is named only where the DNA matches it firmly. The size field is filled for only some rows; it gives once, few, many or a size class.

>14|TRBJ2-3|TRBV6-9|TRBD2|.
TGTGCCAGCACGCGCGGGAGGGTTACAGATACGCAGTATTTT
CASTRGRVTDTQYF
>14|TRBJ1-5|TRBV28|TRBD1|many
TGTGCCAGCAGTTTCACGACAGGGGCTCAGCCCCAGCATTTT
CASSFTTGAQPQHF
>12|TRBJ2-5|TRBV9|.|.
TGTGCCAGCAGCGGTATGGGTAGCGCCCAGTACTTC
CASSGMGSAQYF
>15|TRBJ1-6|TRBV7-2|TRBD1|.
TGTGCCAGCAGCTTAGGGGGGACAGGGCGGTCACCCCTCCACTTT
CASSLGGTGRSPLHF
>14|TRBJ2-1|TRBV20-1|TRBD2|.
TGCAGTGTTAGAGCGGGAGGGCCTTACAATGAGCAGTTCTTC
CSVRAGGPYNEQFF
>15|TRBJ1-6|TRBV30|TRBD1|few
TGTGCCTGGGAACCCGCGGACAGGGGCGCGGGGCCCCTCCACTTT
CAWEPADRGAGPLHF
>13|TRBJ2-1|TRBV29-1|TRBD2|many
TGCAGCGCCAGACCGAGACTAGCGGGAGTTCCGTTCTTC
CSARPRLAGVPFF
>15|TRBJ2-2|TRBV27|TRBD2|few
TGTGCCAGCAGTTCACTAGCGGGAGGATGGGGGGAGCTGTTTTTT
CASSSLAGGWGELFF
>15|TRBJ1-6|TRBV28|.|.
TGTGCCAGCAGCTCCTCGACAGGATGGAATTCACCCTTCCACTTT
CASSSSTGWNSPFHF
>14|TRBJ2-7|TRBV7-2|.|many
TGTGCCAGCAGCACCTTCCGGGACTCCTACGAGCAGTACTTC
CASSTFRDSYEQYF
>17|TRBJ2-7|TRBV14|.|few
TGTGCCAGCAGCCATAGGGACGGAGTACCCACGGCCTACGAGCAGTACTTC
CASSHRDGVPTAYEQYF
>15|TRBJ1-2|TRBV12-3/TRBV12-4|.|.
TGTGCCAGCACGAGGGATGGGGACGCTTTCTATGGCTACACCTTC
CASTRDGDAFYGYTF
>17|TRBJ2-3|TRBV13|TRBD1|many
TGTGCCAGCAGCGCCGGCCGGACAGGAGCTAGCACAGATACGCAGTATTTT
CASSAGRTGASTDTQYF
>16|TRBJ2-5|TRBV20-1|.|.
TGCAGTGCTAGAGAGGGGGTGGCACCCGGGGCGGAGACCCAGTACTTC
CSAREGVAPGAETQYF
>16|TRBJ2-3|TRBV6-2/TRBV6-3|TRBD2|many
TGTGCCAGCAGTTACGGGATAGCGGGAGTCAGGGATACGCAGTATTTT
CASSYGIAGVRDTQYF
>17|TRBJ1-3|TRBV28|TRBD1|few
TGTGCCAGCAGACTCCCGACAGGGGGCTATGCTGGAAACACCATATATTTT
CASRLPTGGYAGNTIYF
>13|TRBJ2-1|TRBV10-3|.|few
TGTGCCATCCGCGGGACTCACTACAATGAGCAGTTCTTC
CAIRGTHYNEQFF
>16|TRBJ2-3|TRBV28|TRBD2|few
TGTGCCAGCAGTCAAACTAGCGGGAGGGGGTCAGATACGCAGTATTTT
CASSQTSGRGSDTQYF
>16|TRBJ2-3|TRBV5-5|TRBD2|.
TGTGCCAGCAGCTTACCGAGCGGGACCTCCACAGATACGCAGTATTTT
CASSLPSGTSTDTQYF
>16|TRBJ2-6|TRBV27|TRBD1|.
TGTGCCAGCGGCGGACAGGGGGCCTCTGGGGCCAACGTCCTGACTTTC
CASGGQGASGANVLTF
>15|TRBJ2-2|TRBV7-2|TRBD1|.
TGTGCCAGCAGCACCGGACAGGTTTTCACCGGGGAGCTGTTTTTT
CASSTGQVFTGELFF
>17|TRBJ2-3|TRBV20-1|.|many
TGCAGTGCTAGGGCGACTACAGGTCCCCAGGGTACAGATACGCAGTATTTT
CSARATTGPQGTDTQYF
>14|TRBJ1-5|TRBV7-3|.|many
TGTGCCAGCAGCCGACCAGAGTGCAATCAGCCCCAGCATTTT
CASSRPECNQPQHF
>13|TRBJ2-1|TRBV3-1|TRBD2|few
TGTGCCAGCAGCCAAGAAGGGAGGGGCGAGCAGTTCTTC
CASSQEGRGEQFF
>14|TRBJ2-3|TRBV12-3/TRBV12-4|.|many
TGTGCCAGCAGTTTATTTCAGGGCACAGATACGCAGTATTTT
CASSLFQGTDTQYF
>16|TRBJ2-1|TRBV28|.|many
TGTGCCAGCAGTTTTACTACTAAAAGCTCCTACAATGAGCAGTTCTTC
CASSFTTKSSYNEQFF
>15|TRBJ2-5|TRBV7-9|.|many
TGTGCCAGCAGCTTGGGGGCACAGGGTGGCGAGACCCAGTACTTC
CASSLGAQGGETQYF
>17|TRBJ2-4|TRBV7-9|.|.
TGTGCTAGCAGCTTAGGAAGCCCGAAGGAGGCCAAAAACATTCAGTACTTC
CASSLGSPKEAKNIQYF
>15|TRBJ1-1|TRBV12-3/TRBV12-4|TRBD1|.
TGTGCCAGCAGTGTGGCCACAGGGGCGAGCACTGAAGCTTTCTTT
CASSVATGASTEAFF
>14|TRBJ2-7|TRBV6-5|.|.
TGTGCCAGCAGTTACCCGACTAGTCTCTACGAGCAGTACTTC
CASSYPTSLYEQYF
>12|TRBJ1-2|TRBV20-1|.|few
TGCAGTGGGGCCCGAAGGGACTATGGCTACACCTTC
CSGARRDYGYTF
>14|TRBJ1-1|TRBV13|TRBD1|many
TGTGCCAGCAGGAGGACAGGTAAGAACACTGAAGCTTTCTTT
CASRRTGKNTEAFF
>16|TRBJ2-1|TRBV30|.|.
TGTGCCTGGAGCGGCTCTTCAGGGGTCTCCTACAATGAGCAGTTCTTC
CAWSGSSGVSYNEQFF
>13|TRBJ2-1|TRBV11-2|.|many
TGTGCCAGCAGCTTACAGATAGGGACTCAGCAGTTCTTC
CASSLQIGTQQFF
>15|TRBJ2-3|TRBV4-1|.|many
TGCGCCAGCAGCCAAGCGAGTAGGGCGACAGATACGCAGTATTTT
CASSQASRATDTQYF
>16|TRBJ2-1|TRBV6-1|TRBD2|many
TGTGCCAGCAGTGCCCTTAGCGGGAGCTCCTACAATGAGCAGTTCTTC
CASSALSGSSYNEQFF
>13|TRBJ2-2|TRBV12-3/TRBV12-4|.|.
TGTGCCAGCAGTTTGATAACGGCCGGGGAGCTGTTTTTT
CASSLITAGELFF
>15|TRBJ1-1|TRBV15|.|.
TGTGCCACCAGCAGAGATCAGGGACTTAACACTGAAGCTTTCTTT
CATSRDQGLNTEAFF
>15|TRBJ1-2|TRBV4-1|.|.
TGCGCCAGCAGCTACCCTTTACAGGGTTCGGGTGGCTACACCTTC
CASSYPLQGSGGYTF
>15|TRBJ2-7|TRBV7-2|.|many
TGTGCCAGCAGCTTAGGGGGCGGCAGGGGTGGCGAGCAGTACTTC
CASSLGGGRGGEQYF
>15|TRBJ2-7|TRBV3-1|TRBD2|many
TGTGCCAGCACCCTTGGGACTAACCGAAACTACGAGCAGTACTTC
CASTLGTNRNYEQYF
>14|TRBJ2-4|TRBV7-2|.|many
TGTGCCAGCAGCTTAGGTTCTACCAAAAACATTCAGTACTTC
CASSLGSTKNIQYF
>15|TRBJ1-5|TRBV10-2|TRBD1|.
TGCGCCAGCAGTACCGGGACAGCCGGCAATCAGCCCCAGCATTTT
CASSTGTAGNQPQHF
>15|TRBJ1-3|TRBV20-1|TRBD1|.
TGCAGTGCTAGCCGACAGGGGGCGACTGGAAACACCATATATTTT
CSASRQGATGNTIYF
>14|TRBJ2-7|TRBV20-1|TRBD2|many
TGCAGTGCATATACAAGCGGGAGGGCCTACGAGCAGTACTTC
CSAYTSGRAYEQYF